The clone carrying this TCR beta chain was detected ten times or more. Its target is not known. This entry is derived from a study of human T cells and chemical hapten exposure. Across the study: From small differences in pooled library volume came most of the variation in per-sample TCR yields.

The ends lost 5 bases at V and 3 bases at J; junction bases unmatched: 7. From germline, CDR1 is SGHTA and CDR2 FQGNSA. The CDR3 loop spans 14 amino acids. As the library was built, unique molecular identifiers were attached to individual cDNA molecules. As originally analysed: Counting gave a median of roughly 97,000 TCRs per sample, with values ranging from about 23,224 to 700,000. Each CDR3 protein is one row after TCRdb ran MiXCR on the RACE reads. These V and J calls are TCRdb output, not the study's own analysis. The sample lists more than 75,000 distinct CDR3 sequences, roughly 8.7% occurring once. Findings of the study overall: TCRs exceeding a frequency of 1 in 1000 stayed unchanged under DPC sensitization.

Time point here: healthy volunteer bleed at 6 weeks. The template was total RNA from unfractionated whole blood. Sequenced input: whole blood. The J gene is TRBJ2-7, the V gene TRBV7-2; 7 nucleotides align to TRBD1. The sequence derives from a male donor in good health. Some clones in this sample may be carry-over from other donors' samples. In DNA, the CDR3 is TGTGCCAGCAGCCCCCAGAGGGGGCACTACGAGCAGTACTTC. This encodes CASSPQRGHYEQYF.